This is a list of T cell receptor beta chains from one sample in a study of CD8 T cells in ankylosing spondylitis. One entry per CDR3 protein, called by TCRdb with MiXCR from the 5' RACE reads. The data hold around 440,000 distinct CDR3 sequences, with 17% observed a single time. Sequencing was carried out using blood, either unsorted or a sorted T cell fraction (not recorded which). These receptors originate from a male donor with ankylosing spondylitis. Both conserved end residues are part of each CDR3. The order of the fields is D gene, clone size, V gene, J gene, CDR3 protein, CDR3 DNA. D genes are given only for firm matches. Part of the rows lack a size; the others show once, few, many or a class for expanded clones.

d_gene: TRBD2; abundance: few; v_gene: TRBV25-1; j_gene: TRBJ2-1; CDR3aa: CASSEASGTSGLYNEQFF; CDR3nt: TGTGCCAGCAGTGAGGCCTCCGGGACTAGCGGTTTATACAATGAGCAGTTCTTC
d_gene: -; abundance: -; v_gene: TRBV27; j_gene: TRBJ2-7; CDR3aa: CASSPTLRASSYEQYF; CDR3nt: TGTGCCAGCAGTCCTACCCTAAGGGCAAGCTCCTACGAGCAGTACTTC
d_gene: TRBD1; abundance: -; v_gene: TRBV12-3/TRBV12-4; j_gene: TRBJ2-4; CDR3aa: CASKGTGRNIQYF; CDR3nt: TGTGCCAGCAAAGGGACAGGCCGAAACATTCAGTACTTC
d_gene: TRBD2; abundance: -; v_gene: TRBV7-9; j_gene: TRBJ2-1; CDR3aa: CASSASSLREDYNEQFF; CDR3nt: TGTGCCAGCAGCGCCTCTTCTCTACGGGAGGACTACAATGAGCAGTTCTTC
d_gene: -; abundance: few; v_gene: TRBV20-1; j_gene: TRBJ2-1; CDR3aa: CSAGITTGTRSSYNEQFF; CDR3nt: TGCAGTGCTGGAATAACTACCGGGACAAGAAGCTCCTACAATGAGCAGTTCTTC
d_gene: -; abundance: -; v_gene: TRBV20-1; j_gene: TRBJ2-3; CDR3aa: CSASIGRRSTDTQYF; CDR3nt: TGCAGTGCTAGCATCGGTCGGCGGAGCACAGATACGCAGTATTTT
d_gene: TRBD1; abundance: -; v_gene: TRBV20-1; j_gene: TRBJ1-1; CDR3aa: CSAGDSTPRESEAFF; CDR3nt: TGCAGTGCTGGGGACAGCACTCCCCGGGAATCCGAAGCTTTCTTT
d_gene: -; abundance: -; v_gene: TRBV5-1; j_gene: TRBJ1-6; CDR3aa: CASRTEVYNSPLHF; CDR3nt: TGCGCCAGCAGGACGGAAGTCTATAATTCACCCCTCCACTTT
d_gene: -; abundance: -; v_gene: TRBV20-1; j_gene: TRBJ1-6; CDR3aa: CSAREEEALGNSPLHF; CDR3nt: TGCAGTGCTAGAGAGGAGGAGGCATTGGGTAATTCACCCCTCCACTTT
d_gene: -; abundance: -; v_gene: TRBV15; j_gene: TRBJ1-2; CDR3aa: CATSRDQWGGLNYGYTF; CDR3nt: TGTGCCACCAGCAGAGATCAATGGGGGGGTTTAAACTATGGCTACACCTTC
d_gene: -; abundance: -; v_gene: TRBV24-1; j_gene: TRBJ2-1; CDR3aa: CATSESRGSGDEQFF; CDR3nt: TGTGCCACCAGTGAAAGTCGGGGCAGTGGGGATGAGCAGTTCTTC
d_gene: -; abundance: many; v_gene: TRBV12-3/TRBV12-4; j_gene: TRBJ1-6; CDR3aa: CASSLSQTNSPLHF; CDR3nt: TGTGCCAGCAGTTTATCCCAAACTAATTCACCCCTCCACTTT
d_gene: -; abundance: few; v_gene: TRBV7-8; j_gene: TRBJ2-7; CDR3aa: CASSPGTLSYEQYF; CDR3nt: TGTGCCAGCAGTCCAGGGACTTTATCCTACGAGCAGTACTTC
d_gene: -; abundance: few; v_gene: TRBV5-6; j_gene: TRBJ1-5; CDR3aa: CASSLQGINQPQHF; CDR3nt: TGTGCCAGCAGCTTGCAGGGGATCAATCAGCCCCAGCATTTT
d_gene: TRBD2; abundance: -; v_gene: TRBV3-1; j_gene: TRBJ2-1; CDR3aa: CASSPSPAGGRGEQFF; CDR3nt: TGTGCCAGCAGCCCCTCCCCGGCGGGGGGGCGGGGAGAGCAGTTCTTC
d_gene: -; abundance: -; v_gene: TRBV5-5; j_gene: TRBJ2-7; CDR3aa: CASSLGPGGALGNEQYF; CDR3nt: TGTGCCAGCAGCCTAGGACCAGGGGGGGCCTTAGGAAACGAGCAGTACTTC
d_gene: -; abundance: few; v_gene: TRBV5-1; j_gene: TRBJ2-5; CDR3aa: CASSLALPGSQETQYF; CDR3nt: TGCGCCAGCAGCTTGGCCCTTCCAGGAAGTCAAGAGACCCAGTACTTC
d_gene: TRBD1; abundance: -; v_gene: TRBV10-3; j_gene: TRBJ1-1; CDR3aa: CAISLQGGNTEAFF; CDR3nt: TGTGCCATCAGTCTGCAGGGGGGGAACACTGAAGCTTTCTTT
d_gene: -; abundance: -; v_gene: TRBV5-1; j_gene: TRBJ2-5; CDR3aa: CASSLFSTKETQYF; CDR3nt: TGCGCCAGCAGCTTGTTCTCTACGAAGGAGACCCAGTACTTC
d_gene: -; abundance: -; v_gene: TRBV12-3/TRBV12-4; j_gene: TRBJ1-1; CDR3aa: CASTYQGLTEAFF; CDR3nt: TGTGCCAGCACCTACCAGGGGTTAACTGAAGCTTTCTTT
d_gene: TRBD1; abundance: -; v_gene: TRBV29-1; j_gene: TRBJ2-2; CDR3aa: CSAPGLGQGARTGELFF; CDR3nt: TGCAGCGCCCCTGGGTTGGGACAGGGGGCGAGGACCGGGGAGCTGTTTTTT
d_gene: TRBD1; abundance: -; v_gene: TRBV5-1; j_gene: TRBJ1-1; CDR3aa: CASSHGTAGGSTEAFF; CDR3nt: TGCGCCAGCAGCCATGGGACGGCAGGGGGGAGCACTGAAGCTTTCTTT
d_gene: -; abundance: -; v_gene: TRBV5-1; j_gene: TRBJ2-7; CDR3aa: CASSLQGTTSEQYF; CDR3nt: TGCGCCAGCAGCTTGCAGGGGACGACTAGCGAGCAGTACTTC
d_gene: TRBD1; abundance: -; v_gene: TRBV20-1; j_gene: TRBJ1-5; CDR3aa: CSASKQGAGQPQHF; CDR3nt: TGCAGTGCTAGCAAACAGGGGGCAGGTCAGCCCCAGCATTTT
d_gene: -; abundance: -; v_gene: TRBV5-1; j_gene: TRBJ2-3; CDR3aa: CASSLTRTDTDTQYF; CDR3nt: TGCGCCAGCAGCTTGACAAGGACAGACACAGATACGCAGTATTTT
d_gene: -; abundance: many; v_gene: TRBV6-2/TRBV6-3; j_gene: TRBJ1-2; CDR3aa: CASSYPANYGYTF; CDR3nt: TGTGCCAGCAGTTACCCGGCTAACTATGGCTACACCTTC
d_gene: -; abundance: -; v_gene: TRBV3-1; j_gene: TRBJ1-1; CDR3aa: CASSLPPVTEAFF; CDR3nt: TGTGCCAGCAGCCTCCCTCCGGTCACTGAAGCTTTCTTT
d_gene: TRBD2; abundance: few; v_gene: TRBV5-1; j_gene: TRBJ2-1; CDR3aa: CASREGSGRENEQFF; CDR3nt: TGCGCCAGCCGGGAGGGGTCCGGGAGGGAGAATGAGCAGTTCTTC
d_gene: TRBD2; abundance: -; v_gene: TRBV10-1; j_gene: TRBJ2-1; CDR3aa: CASSEGGGAWNEQFF; CDR3nt: TGCGCCAGCAGTGAAGGCGGGGGGGCTTGGAATGAGCAGTTCTTC
d_gene: -; abundance: few; v_gene: TRBV10-3; j_gene: TRBJ2-1; CDR3aa: CAISEGLASRNEQFF; CDR3nt: TGTGCCATCAGTGAAGGGCTAGCTTCGAGGAATGAGCAGTTCTTC
d_gene: -; abundance: few; v_gene: TRBV12-3/TRBV12-4; j_gene: TRBJ2-7; CDR3aa: CASSLGPGASSYEQYF; CDR3nt: TGTGCCAGCAGTTTAGGCCCTGGGGCGAGCTCCTACGAGCAGTACTTC
d_gene: TRBD1; abundance: many; v_gene: TRBV20-1; j_gene: TRBJ1-5; CDR3aa: CSARQPTGGDQPQHF; CDR3nt: TGCAGTGCTAGACAACCGACAGGGGGAGATCAGCCCCAGCATTTT
d_gene: -; abundance: -; v_gene: TRBV6-1; j_gene: TRBJ2-3; CDR3aa: CASSLTVGGRGTDTQYF; CDR3nt: TGTGCCAGCAGCCTGACGGTTGGGGGGCGAGGGACAGATACGCAGTATTTT
d_gene: -; abundance: many; v_gene: TRBV5-1; j_gene: TRBJ2-7; CDR3aa: CASRETYEQYF; CDR3nt: TGCGCCAGCAGGGAGACCTACGAGCAGTACTTC
d_gene: TRBD1; abundance: few; v_gene: TRBV9; j_gene: TRBJ1-1; CDR3aa: CASSSGQGIPNTEAFF; CDR3nt: TGTGCCAGCAGCTCGGGACAGGGGATTCCGAACACTGAAGCTTTCTTT
d_gene: TRBD2; abundance: few; v_gene: TRBV4-3; j_gene: TRBJ2-7; CDR3aa: CASSQDPPTGTSGNEQYF; CDR3nt: TGCGCCAGCAGCCAGGACCCACCCACCGGGACTAGCGGGAACGAGCAGTACTTC
d_gene: TRBD2; abundance: -; v_gene: TRBV3-1; j_gene: TRBJ2-1; CDR3aa: CASSPTGGSGTYNEQFF; CDR3nt: TGTGCCAGCAGCCCCACCGGGGGGAGCGGAACCTACAATGAGCAGTTCTTC
d_gene: -; abundance: -; v_gene: TRBV11-2; j_gene: TRBJ1-5; CDR3aa: CASSLAGGGGQPQHF; CDR3nt: TGTGCCAGCAGCTTAGCGGGGGGTGGCGGTCAGCCCCAGCATTTT
d_gene: TRBD2; abundance: few; v_gene: TRBV6-1; j_gene: TRBJ2-2; CDR3aa: CASNKGRVYTGELFF; CDR3nt: TGTGCCAGCAATAAGGGGAGGGTGTACACCGGGGAGCTGTTTTTT
d_gene: -; abundance: few; v_gene: TRBV20-1; j_gene: TRBJ2-5; CDR3aa: CSAKGDRETQYF; CDR3nt: TGCAGTGCTAAGGGGGACCGAGAGACCCAGTACTTC
d_gene: -; abundance: many; v_gene: TRBV7-9; j_gene: TRBJ1-1; CDR3aa: CASSRDREAFF; CDR3nt: TGTGCCAGCAGCCGGGACCGAGAAGCTTTCTTT
d_gene: -; abundance: -; v_gene: TRBV20-1; j_gene: TRBJ1-1; CDR3aa: CSARGPGMNTEAFF; CDR3nt: TGCAGTGCTAGAGGCCCAGGAATGAACACTGAAGCTTTCTTT
d_gene: -; abundance: few; v_gene: TRBV4-2; j_gene: TRBJ1-6; CDR3aa: CASSPAAGESSPLHF; CDR3nt: TGTGCCAGCAGCCCTGCCGCAGGGGAAAGTTCACCCCTCCACTTT
d_gene: -; abundance: few; v_gene: TRBV5-1; j_gene: TRBJ1-4; CDR3aa: CASSFGPGGEKLFF; CDR3nt: TGCGCCAGCAGCTTCGGTCCCGGCGGGGAAAAACTGTTTTTT
d_gene: TRBD1; abundance: few; v_gene: TRBV18; j_gene: TRBJ1-1; CDR3aa: CASSTGTDSNTEAFF; CDR3nt: TGTGCCAGCTCAACCGGGACAGACTCGAACACTGAAGCTTTCTTT
d_gene: -; abundance: many; v_gene: TRBV5-1; j_gene: TRBJ1-4; CDR3aa: CASSSDSSYEKLFF; CDR3nt: TGCGCCAGCAGCTCTGACAGTTCCTATGAAAAACTGTTTTTT
d_gene: -; abundance: few; v_gene: TRBV20-1; j_gene: TRBJ1-1; CDR3aa: CSARGESQNTEAFF; CDR3nt: TGCAGTGCAAGGGGTGAATCTCAGAACACTGAAGCTTTCTTT
d_gene: -; abundance: few; v_gene: TRBV19; j_gene: TRBJ2-1; CDR3aa: CASSGTPLGEQFF; CDR3nt: TGTGCCAGTAGCGGGACTCCCCTTGGTGAGCAGTTCTTC
d_gene: -; abundance: many; v_gene: TRBV4-1; j_gene: TRBJ2-2; CDR3aa: CASSQEWRGRGELFF; CDR3nt: TGCGCCAGCAGCCAAGAGTGGAGGGGAAGAGGGGAGCTGTTTTTT
d_gene: -; abundance: -; v_gene: TRBV7-9; j_gene: TRBJ2-2; CDR3aa: CASSLRVALFF; CDR3nt: TGTGCCAGCAGCTTAAGGGTCGCACTGTTTTTT
d_gene: -; abundance: few; v_gene: TRBV7-2; j_gene: TRBJ2-2; CDR3aa: CASSLRSLNTGELFF; CDR3nt: TGTGCCAGCAGCTTGAGAAGTCTTAACACCGGGGAGCTGTTTTTT
d_gene: TRBD2; abundance: -; v_gene: TRBV9; j_gene: TRBJ2-3; CDR3aa: CASSVRAGGMDTQYF; CDR3nt: TGTGCCAGCAGCGTAAGAGCGGGGGGGATGGATACGCAGTATTTT
d_gene: TRBD2; abundance: many; v_gene: TRBV12-3/TRBV12-4; j_gene: TRBJ2-2; CDR3aa: CASSSTGGITGELFF; CDR3nt: TGTGCCAGCAGTTCGACGGGGGGGATCACCGGGGAGCTGTTTTTT
d_gene: -; abundance: many; v_gene: TRBV12-3/TRBV12-4; j_gene: TRBJ1-1; CDR3aa: CASSFPGGYTEAFF; CDR3nt: TGTGCCAGCAGTTTTCCCGGTGGGTACACTGAAGCTTTCTTT
d_gene: -; abundance: few; v_gene: TRBV6-2/TRBV6-3; j_gene: TRBJ1-1; CDR3aa: CASSLTGQAFF; CDR3nt: TGTGCCAGCAGCCTGACAGGACAAGCTTTCTTT
d_gene: -; abundance: once; v_gene: TRBV20-1; j_gene: TRBJ1-6; CDR3aa: CSARDGGQVNSPLHF; CDR3nt: TGCAGTGCTAGAGATGGTGGTCAGGTTAATTCACCCCTCCACTTT
d_gene: TRBD2; abundance: -; v_gene: TRBV27; j_gene: TRBJ2-3; CDR3aa: CASSLGDYSTDTQYF; CDR3nt: TGTGCCAGCAGTTTAGGGGACTACAGCACAGATACGCAGTATTTT
d_gene: TRBD2; abundance: few; v_gene: TRBV12-3/TRBV12-4; j_gene: TRBJ2-1; CDR3aa: CASSAAGRGDEQFF; CDR3nt: TGTGCCAGCAGTGCCGCGGGCCGGGGGGATGAGCAGTTCTTC
d_gene: -; abundance: many; v_gene: TRBV20-1; j_gene: TRBJ2-3; CDR3aa: CSARISTDTQYF; CDR3nt: TGCAGTGCTAGAATTAGCACAGATACGCAGTATTTT
d_gene: -; abundance: -; v_gene: TRBV7-9; j_gene: TRBJ2-1; CDR3aa: CASSLVPNNEQFF; CDR3nt: TGTGCCAGCAGCTTAGTACCTAACAATGAGCAGTTCTTC